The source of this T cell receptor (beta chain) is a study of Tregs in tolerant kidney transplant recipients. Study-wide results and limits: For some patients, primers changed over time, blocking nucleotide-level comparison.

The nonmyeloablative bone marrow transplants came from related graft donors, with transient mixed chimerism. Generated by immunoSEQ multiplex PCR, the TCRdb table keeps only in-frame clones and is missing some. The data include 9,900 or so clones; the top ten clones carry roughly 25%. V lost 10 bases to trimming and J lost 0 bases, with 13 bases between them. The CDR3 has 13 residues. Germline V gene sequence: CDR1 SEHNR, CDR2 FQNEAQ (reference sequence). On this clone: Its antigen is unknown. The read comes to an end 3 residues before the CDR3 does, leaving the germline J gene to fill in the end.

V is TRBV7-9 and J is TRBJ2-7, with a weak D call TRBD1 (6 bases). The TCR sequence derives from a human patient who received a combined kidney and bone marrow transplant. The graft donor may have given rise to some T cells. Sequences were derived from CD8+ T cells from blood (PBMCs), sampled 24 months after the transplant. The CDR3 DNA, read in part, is TGTGCCACCCTTAGGGACACCTCCTACGAG. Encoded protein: CATLRDTSYE. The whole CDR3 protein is CATLRDTSYEQYF. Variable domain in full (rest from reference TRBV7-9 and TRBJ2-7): DTGVSQNPRHKITKRGQNVTFRCDPISEHNRLYWYRQTLGQGPEFLTYFQNEAQLEKSRLLSDRFSAERPKGSFSTLEIQRTEQGDSAMYLCATLRDTSYEQYFGPGTRLTVT.